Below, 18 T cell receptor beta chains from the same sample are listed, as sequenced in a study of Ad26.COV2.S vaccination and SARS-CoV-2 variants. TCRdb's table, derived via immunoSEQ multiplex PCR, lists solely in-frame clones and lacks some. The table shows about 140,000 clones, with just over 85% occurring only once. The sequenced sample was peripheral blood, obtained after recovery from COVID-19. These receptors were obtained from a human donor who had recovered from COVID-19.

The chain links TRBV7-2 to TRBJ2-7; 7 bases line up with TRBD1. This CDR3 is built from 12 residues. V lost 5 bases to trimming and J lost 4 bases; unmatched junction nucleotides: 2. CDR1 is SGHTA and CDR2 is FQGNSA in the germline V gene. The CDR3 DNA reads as TGTGCCAGCAGCCCGACAGGGTACGAGCAGTACTTC. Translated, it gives CASSPTGYEQYF.

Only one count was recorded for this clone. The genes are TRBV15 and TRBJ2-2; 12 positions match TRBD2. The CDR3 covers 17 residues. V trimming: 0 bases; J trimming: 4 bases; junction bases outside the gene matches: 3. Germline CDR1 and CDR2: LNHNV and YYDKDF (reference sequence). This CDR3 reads CATSRDLAGGPTGELFF. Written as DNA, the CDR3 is TGTGCCACCAGCAGAGATCTAGCGGGGGGGCCCACCGGGGAGCTGTTTTTT.

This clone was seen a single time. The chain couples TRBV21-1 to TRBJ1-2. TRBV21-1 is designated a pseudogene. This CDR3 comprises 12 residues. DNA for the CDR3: TGTGCCAGCAGAGAACTGGATTTGGGCTACACCTTC. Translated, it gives CASRELDLGYTF.

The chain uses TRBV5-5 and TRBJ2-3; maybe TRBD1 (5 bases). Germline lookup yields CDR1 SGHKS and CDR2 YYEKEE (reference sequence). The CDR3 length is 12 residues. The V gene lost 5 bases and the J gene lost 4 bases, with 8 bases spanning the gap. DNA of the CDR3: TGTGCCAGCAGTTACAGGCCAGATACGCAGTATTTT. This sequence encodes CASSYRPDTQYF.

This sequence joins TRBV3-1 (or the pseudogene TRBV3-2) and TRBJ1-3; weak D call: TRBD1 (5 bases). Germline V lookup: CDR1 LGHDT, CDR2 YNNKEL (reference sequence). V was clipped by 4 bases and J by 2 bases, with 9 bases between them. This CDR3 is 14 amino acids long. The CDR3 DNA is TGTGCCAGCAGCCGAGACAGTCCTGGAAACACCATATATTTT. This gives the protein CASSRDSPGNTIYF.

The CDR3 loop reads CASSLETEVGGWAQYF. In DNA, the CDR3 is TGTGCCAGCAGCTTGGAGACAGAGGTGGGAGGTTGGGCCCAGTACTTC. The chain couples TRBV5-6 to TRBJ2-5, with D maybe TRBD2 (6 bases). Trimming stripped 0 bases from V and 9 bases from J, with 21 bases between. Germline V gives CDR1 SGHDT, CDR2 YYEEEE. The CDR3 runs 16 residues.

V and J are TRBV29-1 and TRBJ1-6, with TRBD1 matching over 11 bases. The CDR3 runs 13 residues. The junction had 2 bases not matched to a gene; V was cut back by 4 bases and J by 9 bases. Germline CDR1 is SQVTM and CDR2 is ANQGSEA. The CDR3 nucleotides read TGCAGCGTTGGGGGACAGGGGGGTTCACCCCTCCACTTT. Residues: CSVGGQGGSPLHF.

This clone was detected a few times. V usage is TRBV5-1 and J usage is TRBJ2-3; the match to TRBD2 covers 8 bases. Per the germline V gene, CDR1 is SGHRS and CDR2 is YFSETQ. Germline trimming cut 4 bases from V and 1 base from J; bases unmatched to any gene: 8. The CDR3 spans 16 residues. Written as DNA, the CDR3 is TGCGCCAGCAGCCCCCAGCCGGGACTAGGCACAGATACGCAGTATTTT. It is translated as CASSPQPGLGTDTQYF.

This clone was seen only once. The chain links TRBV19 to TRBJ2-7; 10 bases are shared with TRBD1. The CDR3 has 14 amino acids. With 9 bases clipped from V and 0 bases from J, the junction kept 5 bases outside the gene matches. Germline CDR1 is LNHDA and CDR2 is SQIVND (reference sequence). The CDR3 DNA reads TGTGCCAGCTCCGGGACAGGGGCCTCCTACGAGCAGTACTTC. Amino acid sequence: CASSGTGASYEQYF.

CDR3 nucleotide sequence: TGTGCCAGCAGCTCGCAGGGGAGTAATGAAAAACTGTTTTTT. Protein sequence: CASSSQGSNEKLFF. V usage is TRBV7-8 and J usage is TRBJ1-4; possible D gene TRBD1, 6 bases. Trimming stripped 4 bases from V and 4 bases from J, with 10 bases between. The CDR3 has 14 amino acids. In germline, CDR1 is SGHVS, CDR2 FQNEAQ.

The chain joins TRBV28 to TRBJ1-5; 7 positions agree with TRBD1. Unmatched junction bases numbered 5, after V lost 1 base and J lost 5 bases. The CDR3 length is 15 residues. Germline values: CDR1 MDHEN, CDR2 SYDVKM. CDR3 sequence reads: CASSLFTGDDQPQHF. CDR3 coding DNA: TGTGCCAGCAGTTTATTCACAGGGGATGATCAGCCCCAGCATTTT.

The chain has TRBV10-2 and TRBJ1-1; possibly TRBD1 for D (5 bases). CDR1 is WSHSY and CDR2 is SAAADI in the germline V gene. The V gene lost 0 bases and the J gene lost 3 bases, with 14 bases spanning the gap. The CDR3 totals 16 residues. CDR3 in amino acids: CASSESRGVAHTEAFF. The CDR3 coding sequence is TGCGCCAGCAGTGAGTCAAGAGGGGTTGCGCACACTGAAGCTTTCTTT.

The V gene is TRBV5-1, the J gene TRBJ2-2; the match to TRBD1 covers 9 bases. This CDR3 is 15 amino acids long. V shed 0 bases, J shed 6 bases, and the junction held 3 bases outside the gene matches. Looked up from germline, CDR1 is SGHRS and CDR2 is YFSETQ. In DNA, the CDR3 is TGCGCCAGCAGCTTGGTGGGACAGGGATCCGGGGAGCTGTTTTTT. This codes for CASSLVGQGSGELFF. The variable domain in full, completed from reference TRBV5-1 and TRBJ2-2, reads KAGVTQTPRYLIKTRGQQVTLSCSPISGHRSVSWYQQTPGQGLQFLFEYFSETQRNKGNFPGRFSGRQFSNSRSEMNVSTLELGDSALYLCASSLVGQGSGELFFGEGSRLTVL.

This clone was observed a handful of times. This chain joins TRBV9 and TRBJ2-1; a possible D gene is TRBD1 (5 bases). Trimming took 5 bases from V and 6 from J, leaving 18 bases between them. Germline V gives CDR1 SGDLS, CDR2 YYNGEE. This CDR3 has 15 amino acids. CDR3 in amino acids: CASSKHLGAPNEQFF. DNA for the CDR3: TGTGCCAGCAGTAAGCACCTAGGGGCCCCCAATGAGCAGTTCTTC.

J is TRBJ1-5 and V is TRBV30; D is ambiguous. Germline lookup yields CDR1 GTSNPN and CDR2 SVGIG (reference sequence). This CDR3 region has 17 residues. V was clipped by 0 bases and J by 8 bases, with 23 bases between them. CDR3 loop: CAWSVGDRTSTNEPQHF. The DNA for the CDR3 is TGTGCCTGGAGTGTGGGCGACCGAACCTCAACTAACGAGCCCCAGCATTTT.

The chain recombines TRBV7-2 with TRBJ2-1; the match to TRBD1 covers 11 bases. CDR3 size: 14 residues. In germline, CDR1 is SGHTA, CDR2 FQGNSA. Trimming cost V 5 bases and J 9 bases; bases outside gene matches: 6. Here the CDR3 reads CASSLGQGASEQFF. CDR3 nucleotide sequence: TGTGCCAGCAGCCTCGGACAGGGGGCTAGTGAGCAGTTCTTC.

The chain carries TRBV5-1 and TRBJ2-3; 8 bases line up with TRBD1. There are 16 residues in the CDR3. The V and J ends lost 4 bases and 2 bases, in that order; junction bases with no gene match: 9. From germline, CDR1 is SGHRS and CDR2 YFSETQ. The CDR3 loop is CASSLADRAYTDTQYF. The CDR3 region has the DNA TGCGCCAGCAGCCTGGCGGACAGGGCCTACACAGATACGCAGTATTTT.

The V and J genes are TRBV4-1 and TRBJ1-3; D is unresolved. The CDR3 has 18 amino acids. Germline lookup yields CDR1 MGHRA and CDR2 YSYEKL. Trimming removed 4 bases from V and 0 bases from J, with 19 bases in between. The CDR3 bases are TGCGCCAGCAGCCGTAAGGTTATGGGAAGTGACTCTGGAAACACCATATATTTT. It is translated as CASSRKVMGSDSGNTIYF.